The 28 T cell receptor beta chains presented below share a single source sample, sequenced in a study of CD8 T cells in ankylosing spondylitis. MiXCR, run by TCRdb on the 5' RACE reads, gives a single entry per CDR3 protein. In the table there are hundreds of thousands of distinct CDR3 sequences, 10% to 15% of which are singletons. These receptors' antigens are unknown. Findings of the study overall: A motif in TCR beta, a set of roughly eight highly homologous variants, appeared characteristic of ankylosing spondylitis blood.

The sample consisted of blood, either unsorted or a sorted T cell fraction (not recorded which). These receptor sequences come from a male donor with ankylosing spondylitis.

This clonotype was seen only a few times. V gene TRBV4-2 combines with J gene TRBJ2-3; 7 bases match TRBD2. V dropped 0 bases and J dropped 0; count of bases not matched to a gene: 3. Germline CDR1 LGHNA, CDR2 YNFKEQ. The CDR3 is made up of 16 amino acids. The CDR3 DNA reads TGTGCCAGCAGCCAAGAGGCGGGGGTTAGCACAGATACGCAGTATTTT. Translation: CASSQEAGVSTDTQYF.

Only a few counts were recorded for this clonotype. The chain uses TRBV20-1 and TRBJ2-7, with TRBD2 matching 9 bases. Germline V lookup: CDR1 DFQATT, CDR2 SNEGSKA (reference sequence). V gave up 6 bases and J gave up 4 bases; unmatched junction bases: 7. The CDR3 runs 13 residues. In DNA form, the CDR3 reads TGCAGTGCCAGGATAGCGGGAGTTTACGAGCAGTACTTC. It is translated as CSARIAGVYEQYF.

This clonotype was detected a few times. The rearrangement joins TRBV20-1 to TRBJ2-5, with D tentatively TRBD2 (5 bases). The CDR3 loop spans 16 amino acids. The V end lost 5 bases, the J end lost 4 bases, and 23 bases lay between the germline ends. Per germline, CDR1 DFQATT and CDR2 SNEGSKA (reference sequence). This CDR3 is CSAGVASSSQRETQYF. The CDR3 DNA follows: TGCAGTGCTGGGGTAGCTAGCTCATCCCAGCGAGAGACCCAGTACTTC.

The rearrangement joins TRBV20-1 to TRBJ2-2; D possibly corresponds to TRBD2 (7 bases). Germline CDR1 DFQATT, CDR2 SNEGSKA (reference sequence). Deletions cut 5 bases from V and 1 base from J, with 14 bases between. This CDR3 has 15 residues. CDR3 DNA sequence: TGCAGTGCTCACCGGGGGGCACGGAACACCGGGGAGCTGTTTTTT. Translating it yields CSAHRGARNTGELFF.

This clonotype was counted only a few times. V and J are TRBV29-1 and TRBJ2-7; no firm D call. The CDR3 runs to 13 residues. Germline values: CDR1 SQVTM, CDR2 ANQGSEA. Trimming removed 6 bases from V and 2 bases from J, with 14 bases in between. The CDR3, as DNA: TGCAGCGTGGCAGGCAGGACCACCTACGAGCAGTACTTC. It is translated as CSVAGRTTYEQYF.

This clonotype was picked up many times. The genes are TRBV28 and TRBJ1-6; 10 nucleotides align to TRBD1. Unmatched junction bases numbered 8, after V lost 5 bases and J lost 7 bases. The CDR3 contains 16 residues. Germline values: CDR1 MDHEN, CDR2 SYDVKM. The DNA for the CDR3 is TGTGCCAGCAGTCGGTTTAGGACAGGGGGAAATTCACCCCTCCACTTT. Its translation: CASSRFRTGGNSPLHF.

In this sample, this clonotype turned up many times. The chain combines TRBV15 with TRBJ2-2, with no clear D. This CDR3 spans 16 amino acids. The germline V and J ends were trimmed by 0 bases and 0 bases, with 8 bases remaining between them. Germline CDR1 is LNHNV and CDR2 is YYDKDF (reference sequence). CDR3 residues: CATSRERLANTGELFF. Here the CDR3 DNA reads TGTGCCACCAGCAGAGAACGATTAGCGAACACCGGGGAGCTGTTTTTT.

The V and J genes are TRBV18 and TRBJ2-3; the D call may be TRBD1 or TRBD2 (5 bases each). The CDR3 is 17 residues long. The V gene lost 1 base and the J gene lost 0 bases, with 14 bases spanning the gap. Looked up from germline, CDR1 is KGHSH and CDR2 is LQKENI. CDR3 loop: CASSPRGERGSTDTQYF. The DNA for the CDR3 is TGTGCCAGCTCACCACGAGGGGAGAGGGGTAGCACAGATACGCAGTATTTT. Using reference TRBV18 and TRBJ2-3 for the parts outside the CDR3, the full variable domain is NAGVMQNPRHLVRRRGQEARLRCSPMKGHSHVYWYRQLPEEGLKFMVYLQKENIIDESGMPKERFSAEFPKEGPSILRIQQVVRGDSAAYFCASSPRGERGSTDTQYFGPGTRLTVL.

The chain joins TRBV29-1 to TRBJ2-5, with TRBD1 identical over 8 bases. Germline V gene lookup returns CDR1 SQVTM and CDR2 ANQGSEA. This CDR3 spans 14 amino acids. V shed 5 bases, J shed 5 bases, and the junction held 10 bases outside the gene matches. The chain's CDR3 is CSVTPRQGTETQYF. CDR3 nucleotides: TGCAGCGTTACCCCCAGACAGGGGACGGAGACCCAGTACTTC.

The sample holds many counts of this clonotype. Germline is not matched at one junction end, which may reflect a read error. J is TRBJ2-7 and V is TRBV20-1, with D possibly being TRBD2 (6 bases). CDR1 DFQATT and CDR2 SNEGSKA come from the germline V gene (reference sequence). The CDR3 is made up of 14 amino acids. For the CDR3, the DNA is TGCAGTGCAAGAGATCCGGCGGGGTTTTACGAGCAGTACTTC. This gives the protein CSARDPAGFYEQYF.

The sample holds a few counts of this clonotype. The V gene is TRBV20-1, the J gene TRBJ2-1, with a weak D call TRBD1 (6 bases). The germline CDR1 and CDR2 sequences are DFQATT and SNEGSKA (reference sequence). Deletions cut 5 bases from V and 15 bases from J, with 17 bases between. CDR3 length: 11 amino acids. CDR3 coding DNA: TGCAGTGCTTCTTGGGCAGGGGTTGGGTTCTTC. This sequence encodes CSASWAGVGFF.

The genes are TRBV5-1 and TRBJ2-2, with TRBD1 matching over 8 bases. CDR1 is SGHRS, CDR2 YFSETQ, per germline. V lost 0 bases, J lost 2 bases, and 3 bases stayed unmatched. This CDR3 is built from 16 residues. Here the CDR3 reads CASSLGAGGNTGELFF. The CDR3 nucleotides are TGCGCCAGCAGCTTGGGCGCAGGGGGCAACACCGGGGAGCTGTTTTTT.

This clonotype was counted between two and nine times. DNA of the CDR3: TGTGCCACCAGGGGTGAGGCAGATCTCAATCAGCCCCAGCATTTT. Its protein is CATRGEADLNQPQHF. This chain links TRBV24-1 with TRBJ1-5; D remains ambiguous. The CDR3 is 15 amino acids. The V end was cut by 7 bases, the J end by 3 bases, with 15 bases between. CDR1 and CDR2 (germline): KGHDR, SFDVKD.

V usage is TRBV6-2 or TRBV6-3 and J usage is TRBJ1-4, with TRBD1 matching 7 bases. The CDR3 totals 14 residues. Germline CDR1 MNHEY, CDR2 SVGEGT. V lost 5 bases to trimming and J lost 8 bases; unmatched junction nucleotides: 8. The CDR3 DNA follows: TGTGCCAGCAGTACTAAGGACAGGCGGGAAAAACTGTTTTTT. This gives the protein CASSTKDRREKLFF.

CDR3 sequence reads: CASSLPVTSGGADTQYF. CDR3 sequence (DNA): TGTGCCAGCAGCTTACCTGTGACTAGCGGGGGCGCAGATACGCAGTATTTT. The chain is built from TRBV7-2 and TRBJ2-3, with 12 bases fitting TRBD2. V shed 2 bases and J 4 bases; nucleotides not matched to a gene: 7. The germline CDR1 and CDR2 sequences are SGHTA and FQGNSA. The CDR3 loop spans 17 amino acids.

The chain recombines TRBV6-5 with TRBJ1-2; D gene uncertain. Germline loops: CDR1 MNHEY, CDR2 SVGAGI. V was shortened by 6 bases and J by 3 bases, with 11 bases between the two germline ends. This CDR3 has 13 residues. The CDR3 region is CASRLGFHYGYTF. The CDR3 DNA reads TGTGCCAGCAGACTAGGGTTCCACTATGGCTACACCTTC.

This clonotype was found many times. The chain is built from TRBV29-1 and TRBJ1-1; a weak D match, TRBD1 (5 bases). The germline V gene encodes CDR1 SQVTM and CDR2 ANQGSEA. The germline V and J ends were trimmed by 7 bases and 3 bases, with 18 bases remaining between them. This CDR3 region has 14 residues. The DNA for the CDR3 is TGCAGCGCCGCCCGACAGAAGGTGGACACTGAAGCTTTCTTT. Amino acid sequence: CSAARQKVDTEAFF. Using reference TRBV29-1 and TRBJ1-1 for the parts outside the CDR3, the full variable domain is SAVISQKPSRDICQRGTSLTIQCQVDSQVTMMFWYRQQPGQSLTLIATANQGSEATYESGFVIDKFPISRPNLTFSTLTVSNMSPEDSSIYLCSAARQKVDTEAFFGQGTRLTVV.

This clonotype came up many times. V gene TRBV10-3 combines with J gene TRBJ1-1; no clear D gene. Per germline, CDR1 ENHRY and CDR2 SYGVKD. There are 13 residues in the CDR3. Trimming left V 6 bases short and J 7 bases short, with 15 bases between. The CDR3 here is CAISARPWDEAFF. The CDR3 region has the DNA TGTGCCATCAGCGCCCGGCCCTGGGATGAAGCTTTCTTT.

This clonotype was picked up many times. The J gene is TRBJ1-2, the V gene TRBV5-1, with D tentatively TRBD1 (6 bases). With 4 bases removed from V and 3 bases from J, the gap between germline ends came to 16 bases. Looked up from germline, CDR1 is SGHRS and CDR2 is YFSETQ. The CDR3 spans 15 residues. The DNA of the CDR3 is TGCGCCAGCAGCAGCTACAGGGCTTTGGACTATGGCTACACCTTC. It specifies CASSSYRALDYGYTF.

The chain links TRBV12-3 or TRBV12-4 to TRBJ2-7; a weak D match, TRBD1 (6 bases). Trimming left V 6 bases short and J 5 bases short, with 23 bases between. This CDR3 is 16 amino acids long. CDR3 region: CASSPGPFQGIDEQYF. DNA of the CDR3: TGTGCCAGCAGCCCGGGGCCCTTCCAGGGGATCGACGAGCAGTACTTC.

This clonotype has ten or more counts. The V gene is TRBV20-1, the J gene TRBJ1-2; no clear D. V gave up 3 bases and J gave up 0 bases, with 5 bases separating them. Germline assignment: CDR1 DFQATT and CDR2 SNEGSKA (reference sequence). The CDR3 has 12 residues. In DNA, the CDR3 is TGCAGTGCTAGGGGTTCTAACTATGGCTACACCTTC. Translating gives CSARGSNYGYTF.

This clonotype was counted a few times. The J gene is TRBJ2-4, the V gene TRBV12-3 or TRBV12-4; unclear D gene. The CDR3 runs to 13 residues. Trimming took off 6 bases at V and 6 bases at J, with 12 bases between the two ends. The DNA for the CDR3 is TGTGCCAGCAGGTTTGACGGGCTAAACATTCAGTACTTC. Translation gives CASRFDGLNIQYF.

The rearrangement joins TRBV2 to TRBJ2-5; 8 nucleotides agree with TRBD2. This CDR3 is built from 16 residues. The V and J ends lost 6 bases and 3 bases, in that order; junction bases with no gene match: 12. Germline CDR1 reads SNHLY; CDR2 reads FYNNEI. This CDR3 is CASRPLGVAGKETQYF. CDR3 DNA sequence: TGTGCCAGCAGACCTCTCGGGGTAGCGGGGAAAGAGACCCAGTACTTC.

This clonotype was recorded a few times. The chain uses TRBV20-1 and TRBJ2-7; TRBD2 agrees at 7 bases. Losses at the gene ends were 0 bases for V and 3 bases for J; bases not matched to a gene: 2. The germline CDR1 and CDR2 sequences are DFQATT and SNEGSKA (reference sequence). This CDR3 has 13 residues. CDR3 DNA sequence: TGCAGTGCTAGAGACGCTAGCGGCTACGAGCAGTACTTC. Protein product: CSARDASGYEQYF.

In this sample, this clonotype turned up many times. J is TRBJ2-7 and V is TRBV10-3; 14 positions agree with TRBD2. Germline V gives CDR1 ENHRY, CDR2 SYGVKD. This CDR3 has 16 amino acids. V was pared by 4 bases and J by 4 bases, with 6 bases of the junction left unmatched. The CDR3 DNA follows: TGTGCCATCAGTGTAGGGACTAGCGGGAGTCGGTACGAGCAGTACTTC. This codes for CAISVGTSGSRYEQYF.

This clonotype showed up just a few times. In DNA, the CDR3 is TGTGCCAGCAGTGTCGCGACGACCGATGAAAAACTGTTTTTT. Its protein product is CASSVATTDEKLFF. The J gene is TRBJ1-4, the V gene TRBV2; D not resolved. Deletions cut 4 bases from V and 6 bases from J, with 12 bases between. Germline V lookup: CDR1 SNHLY, CDR2 FYNNEI. There are 14 residues in the CDR3.

This clonotype was found a few times. The rearrangement uses TRBV30 and TRBJ2-3; the D is unclear. There are 17 residues in the CDR3. Germline V lookup: CDR1 GTSNPN, CDR2 SVGIG (reference sequence). Trimming left V 2 bases short and J 0 bases short, with 18 bases between. CDR3: CAWSPHGWSSSTDTQYF. The CDR3 nucleotides are TGTGCCTGGAGTCCCCACGGCTGGAGCTCCAGCACAGATACGCAGTATTTT.

This clonotype appeared many times. V is TRBV24-1 and J is TRBJ2-7, with unresolved D. Germline loops: CDR1 KGHDR, CDR2 SFDVKD. The CDR3 loop spans 16 amino acids. Trimming took off 3 bases at V and 6 bases at J, with 20 bases between the two ends. The CDR3 sequence: CATSDHPTELPCEQYF. CDR3 DNA sequence: TGTGCCACCAGTGATCACCCCACAGAGCTCCCTTGCGAGCAGTACTTC.